Shown below are 18 T cell receptor beta chains from a single sample sequenced in a study of T cells expressing NK-cell markers. TCRdb reprocessed the 5' RACE reads and stores each CDR3 protein as one record, lacking DNA. Recorded for this sample: 350,000 to 400,000 distinct CDR3 sequences. The sample taken for sequencing was blood T cells: a sorted CD56 or NKG2C T cell subset, CD4+ or CD8+ T cells, or bulk PBMC T cells (not recorded which). Receptors originate from a woman between 45 and 60 years old in good health.

The chain employs TRBV12-5 and TRBJ2-7; there is no DNA to check the TCRdb D call of TRBD2. The germline V gene has CDR1 LGHNT and CDR2 FRNRAP. The CDR3 length is 20 residues. The CDR3: CASGLALGGISGRARNEQYF.

The rearrangement uses TRBV19 and TRBJ2-7; there is no DNA to check the TCRdb D call of TRBD1. Germline V gene data show CDR1 as LNHDA and CDR2 as SQIVND (reference sequence). The CDR3 runs 13 residues. CDR3 sequence: CATGRTGQYEQYF.

V gene TRBV6-1 combines with J gene TRBJ2-1. The germline V gene has CDR1 MNHNS and CDR2 SASEGT. This CDR3 region has 12 residues. The CDR3 sequence is CATYSTYNEQFF.

The chain joins TRBV12-5 to TRBJ2-1. Per the germline V gene, CDR1 is LGHNT and CDR2 is FRNRAP. CDR3 size: 14 residues. CDR3: CASFPAGVYNEQFF.

The chain couples TRBV15 to TRBJ2-5; TCRdb's D call of TRBD2 is untestable without DNA. The germline V gene encodes CDR1 LNHNV and CDR2 YYDKDF (reference sequence). The CDR3 loop spans 18 amino acids. The CDR3 is CATSRDPATSGSPETQYF.

The chain links TRBV27 to TRBJ2-4; without DNA, the TCRdb call of TRBD2 cannot be checked. The CDR3 has 16 residues. CDR1 and CDR2 (germline): MNHEY, SMNVEV (reference sequence). This CDR3 reads CASSPLAGGAKNIQYF.

The chain recombines TRBV7-2 with TRBJ1-1. The CDR3 length is 15 residues. Germline V gene lookup returns CDR1 SGHTA and CDR2 FQGNSA. CDR3 sequence reads: CASSSAIPRRTEAFF.

The chain joins TRBV29-1 to TRBJ2-1. In germline, CDR1 is SQVTM, CDR2 ANQGSEA. CDR3 length: 12 residues. CDR3 sequence: CSVAFIGNEQFF.

The V gene is TRBV12-3 or TRBV12-4, the J gene TRBJ1-4; absent DNA, TCRdb's TRBD1 call cannot be checked. This CDR3 has 14 residues. The CDR3 is CASRSGAVGLKLFF.

This chain uses TRBV12-3 or TRBV12-4 with TRBJ2-1. This CDR3 has 14 residues. The CDR3 region is CASSLERAISEQFF.

This chain connects TRBV7-2 to TRBJ2-1; absent DNA, TCRdb's TRBD1 call cannot be checked. This CDR3 has 15 amino acids. The germline V gene has CDR1 SGHTA and CDR2 FQGNSA. The CDR3 here is CASTEGAKQNNEQFF.

The chain combines TRBV20-1 with TRBJ1-2; TCRdb gives TRBD1 as the D gene, but with no DNA this cannot be confirmed. The CDR3 consists of 13 residues. Germline V CDR1 and CDR2: DFQATT, SNEGSKA (reference sequence). The CDR3 sequence: CSAPTGTNYGYTF.

The chain carries TRBV9 and TRBJ2-7. The CDR3 extends over 14 amino acids. CDR1 and CDR2 from the germline V gene are SGDLS and YYNGEE. The CDR3 is CASSPSTVTYEQYF.

The chain employs TRBV3-1 and TRBJ2-1; TCRdb reports TRBD2, a call that lacks DNA to check it against. CDR3 size: 18 residues. CDR1 is LGHDT, CDR2 YNNKEL, per germline (reference sequence). The CDR3 reads CASSQKPGLAFFYNEQFF.

This chain connects TRBV6-5 to TRBJ2-2; TCRdb lists TRBD2, though no DNA is available to test this call. CDR1 and CDR2 from the germline V gene are MNHEY and SVGAGI. CDR3 length equals 17 residues. The CDR3 loop reads CASSYAGLSANTGELFF.

The CDR3 loop reads CATSVQETQYF. The genes are TRBV15 and TRBJ2-5. The CDR3 sequence is 11 residues long. Looked up from germline, CDR1 is LNHNV and CDR2 is YYDKDF (reference sequence).

The gene calls are TRBV3-1 and TRBJ2-5; with no DNA, the TCRdb D assignment of TRBD2 cannot be verified. CDR3 length equals 17 residues. The germline V gene has CDR1 LGHDT and CDR2 YNNKEL (reference sequence). This chain's CDR3 is CASSLHKKRSGRETQYF.

The chain recombines TRBV12-3 or TRBV12-4 with TRBJ2-1; the TRBD1 assignment by TCRdb is unverifiable without DNA. CDR3 size: 14 residues. Here the CDR3 reads CASISGPLSDEQFF.